This TCR beta chain comes out of a study of T cells in Graves' hyperthyroidism and ophthalmopathy. This clonotype was found many times. Its specificity is unknown. The CDR3 regions of TCR beta were amplified from RNA transcripts. The HTBI primer set was used in a first-round RT-PCR of the TCR CDR3. TCRdb ran MiXCR on the multiplex PCR reads and lists one entry per CDR3 protein. The sample lists 550,000 to 600,000 distinct CDR3 sequences; roughly 50% were seen once. Diagnoses rested on clinical symptoms, serum thyroxine and TRAb, thyroid ultrasound and orbital computed tomography. This CDR3 contains 16 residues. The ends were cut back, 5 bases at V and 9 bases at J, with 20 bases in the middle. Germline V gene sequence: CDR1 SEHNR, CDR2 FQNEAQ (reference sequence). Study conclusions and caveats: The majority of expanded thyroid clonotypes above 0.001 also appeared in blood.

The sample consisted of peripheral blood or thyroid tissue (not recorded which). This sequence joins TRBV7-9 and TRBJ1-6; D is uncertain. The sequence was collected from an adult woman with Graves' disease, either hyperthyroidism or ophthalmopathy (not recorded which). The CDR3 nucleotides are TGTGCCAGCAGCCATACCGGGAGGCTGAATGGTTCACCCCTCCACTTT. Its protein is CASSHTGRLNGSPLHF.